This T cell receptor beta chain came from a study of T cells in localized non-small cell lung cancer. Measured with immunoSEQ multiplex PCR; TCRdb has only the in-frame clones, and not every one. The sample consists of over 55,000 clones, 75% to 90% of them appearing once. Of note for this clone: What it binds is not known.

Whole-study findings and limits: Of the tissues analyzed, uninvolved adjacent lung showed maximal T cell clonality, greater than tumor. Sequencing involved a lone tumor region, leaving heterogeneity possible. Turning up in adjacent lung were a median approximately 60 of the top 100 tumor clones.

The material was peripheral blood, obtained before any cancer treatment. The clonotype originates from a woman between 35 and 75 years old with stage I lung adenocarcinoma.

The CDR3 bases are TGTGCCAGTGGGGGGCAGGGCGGCGAGCAGTACTTC. Translating gives CASGGQGGEQYF. The chain is built from TRBV19 and TRBJ2-7; D assignment may be TRBD1 or TRBD2 (6 bases each). Between the trimmed V and J ends, which lost 8 bases and 6 bases, there was a span of 14 bases. Germline-derived CDR1 and CDR2 are LNHDA and SQIVND (reference sequence). This CDR3 has 12 residues.